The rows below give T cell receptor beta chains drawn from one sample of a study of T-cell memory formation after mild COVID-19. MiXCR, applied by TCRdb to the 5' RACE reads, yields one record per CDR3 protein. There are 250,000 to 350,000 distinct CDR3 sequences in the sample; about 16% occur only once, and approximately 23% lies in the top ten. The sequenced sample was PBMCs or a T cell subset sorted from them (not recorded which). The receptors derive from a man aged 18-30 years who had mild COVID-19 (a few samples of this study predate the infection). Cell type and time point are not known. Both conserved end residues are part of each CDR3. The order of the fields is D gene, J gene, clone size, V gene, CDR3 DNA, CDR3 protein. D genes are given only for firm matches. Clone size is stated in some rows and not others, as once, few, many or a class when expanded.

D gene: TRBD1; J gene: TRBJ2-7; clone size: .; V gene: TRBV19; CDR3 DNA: TGTGCCAGTAGTATAGCCAGGGGGCCCTACGAGCAGTACTTC; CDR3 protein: CASSIARGPYEQYF
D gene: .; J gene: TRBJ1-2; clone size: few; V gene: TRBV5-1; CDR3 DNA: TGCGCCAGCGCGGAACCCCCTTATGGCTACACCTTC; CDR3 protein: CASAEPPYGYTF
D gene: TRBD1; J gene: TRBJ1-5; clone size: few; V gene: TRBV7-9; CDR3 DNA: TGTGCCAGCAGCAGGGACCGGGACAGCGACCAGCCCCAGCATTTT; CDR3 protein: CASSRDRDSDQPQHF
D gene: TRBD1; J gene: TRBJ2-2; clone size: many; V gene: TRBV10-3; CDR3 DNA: TGTGCCATCAGTGAATCCTGGCAGGGGGCGTTAGGTGGGGAGCTGTTTTTT; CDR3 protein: CAISESWQGALGGELFF
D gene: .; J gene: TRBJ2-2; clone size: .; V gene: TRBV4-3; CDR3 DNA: TGCGCCAGCAGCCAAGTGGCCGGGTTTACCGGGGAGCTGTTTTTT; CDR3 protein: CASSQVAGFTGELFF
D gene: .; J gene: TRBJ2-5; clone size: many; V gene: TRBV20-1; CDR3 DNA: TGCAGTGCTGGAACACTGGAGACCCAGTACTTC; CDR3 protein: CSAGTLETQYF
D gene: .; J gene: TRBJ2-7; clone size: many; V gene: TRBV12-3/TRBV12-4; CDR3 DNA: TGTGCCAGCAGTTTCGGGCGGCAGGGTGCCAACGAGCAGTACTTC; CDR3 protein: CASSFGRQGANEQYF
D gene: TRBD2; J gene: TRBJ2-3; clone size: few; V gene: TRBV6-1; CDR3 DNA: TGTGCCAGCAGCGGTAGCGGGGGGGAGACAGATACGCAGTATTTT; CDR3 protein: CASSGSGGETDTQYF
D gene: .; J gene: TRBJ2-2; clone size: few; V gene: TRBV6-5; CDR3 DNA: TGTGCCAGCAGTTTCAGGGGAGAAGCGAACACCGGGGAGCTGTTTTTT; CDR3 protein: CASSFRGEANTGELFF
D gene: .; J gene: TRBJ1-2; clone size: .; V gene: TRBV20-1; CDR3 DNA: TGCAGTGCTAGGGGATATAAGGGCTATGGCTACACCTTC; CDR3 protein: CSARGYKGYGYTF
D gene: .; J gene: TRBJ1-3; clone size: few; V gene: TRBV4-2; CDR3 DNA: TGTGCCAGCAGCCAAGATGCGGTAGGGCACTCTGGAAACACCATATATTTT; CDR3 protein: CASSQDAVGHSGNTIYF
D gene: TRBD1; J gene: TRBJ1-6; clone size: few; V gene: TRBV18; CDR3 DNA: TGTGCCAGCTCACCACGAGCCGGGGGACAGGAACGCTCACCCCTCCACTTT; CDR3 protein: CASSPRAGGQERSPLHF
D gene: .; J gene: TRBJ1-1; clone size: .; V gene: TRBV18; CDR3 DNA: TGTGCCAGCTCACCTCCGGGCGTCATGAACACTGAAGCTTTCTTT; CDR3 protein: CASSPPGVMNTEAFF
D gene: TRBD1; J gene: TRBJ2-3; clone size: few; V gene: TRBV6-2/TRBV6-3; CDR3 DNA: TGTGCCAGCAGCGACAGGGTCCATACGCAGTATTTT; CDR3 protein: CASSDRVHTQYF
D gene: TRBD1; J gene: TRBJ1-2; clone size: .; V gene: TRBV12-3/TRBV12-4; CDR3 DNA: TGTGCCAGCAGGTCCCTCGGGACAGGGTTTGGCTACACCTTC; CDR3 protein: CASRSLGTGFGYTF
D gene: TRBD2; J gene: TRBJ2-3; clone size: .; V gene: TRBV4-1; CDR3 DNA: TGCGCCAGCACCGGACTAGCGGAAGGGGGCACAGATACGCAGTATTTT; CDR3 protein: CASTGLAEGGTDTQYF
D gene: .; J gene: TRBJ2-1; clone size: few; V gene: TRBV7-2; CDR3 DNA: TGTGCCAGCAGCTTAGCGCAGGTAGTTGAGCAGTTCTTC; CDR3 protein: CASSLAQVVEQFF
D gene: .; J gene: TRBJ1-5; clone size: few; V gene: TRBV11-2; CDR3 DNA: TGTGCCAGCAGCCTGACTGTCGGGCAGCCCCAGCATTTT; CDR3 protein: CASSLTVGQPQHF
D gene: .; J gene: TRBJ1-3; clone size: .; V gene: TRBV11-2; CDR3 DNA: TGTGCCAGCAGCTTAACGTGGGGCAGTTACTTCTCTGGAAACACCATATATTTT; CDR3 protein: CASSLTWGSYFSGNTIYF
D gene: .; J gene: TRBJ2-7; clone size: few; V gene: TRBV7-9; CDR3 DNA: TGTGCCAGCAGCGCGACAATCTCTGTGTCTCTGAACTTC; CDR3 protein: CASSATISVSLNF
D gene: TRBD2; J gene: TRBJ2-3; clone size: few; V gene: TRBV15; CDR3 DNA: TGTGCCACCAGAGCTCCGGGTAGCGGGGGTTCAGCTACGCAGTATTTT; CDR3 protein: CATRAPGSGGSATQYF
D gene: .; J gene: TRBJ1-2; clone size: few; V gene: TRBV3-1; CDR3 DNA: TGTGCCAGCAGCCAAGTGGAGAAACCTGGGGGCTACACCTTC; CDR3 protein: CASSQVEKPGGYTF
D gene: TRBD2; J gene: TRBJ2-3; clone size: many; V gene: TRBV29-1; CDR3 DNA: TGCAGCGTTGAAACTAGCGGCCTCACAGATACGCAGTATTTT; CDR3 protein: CSVETSGLTDTQYF
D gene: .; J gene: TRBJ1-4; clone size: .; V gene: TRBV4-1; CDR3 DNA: TGCGCCAGCAGACAACCCGACAGTAATGAAAAACTGTTTTTT; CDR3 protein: CASRQPDSNEKLFF
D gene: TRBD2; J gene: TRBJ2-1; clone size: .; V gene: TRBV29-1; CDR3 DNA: TGCAGCGTTTCGACTAGCGCGTTAATCCATGAGCAGTTCTTC; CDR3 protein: CSVSTSALIHEQFF